This record concerns one T cell receptor beta chain sequence. The sample originates from a study of T cell changes during pregnancy in multiple sclerosis. The germline V gene has CDR1 SGHTA and CDR2 FQGNSA. CDR3 length equals 13 residues. V dropped 5 bases and J dropped 5 bases, with 12 bases sitting between them. TCRdb's table, derived via immunoSEQ multiplex PCR, lists solely in-frame clones and lacks some. The sample consists of around 110,000 clones, 92% of them appearing once. The J gene is TRBJ2-5, the V gene TRBV7-2; the D is unclear. Sequencing used peripheral blood, obtained in the third trimester of pregnancy. The TCR originated in a female donor with multiple sclerosis, enrolled in a pregnancy study. The CDR3, as DNA: TGTGCCAGCAGCGAACCCAAAGAGGAGACCCAGTACTTC. Protein sequence: CASSEPKEETQYF.